These 32 T cell receptor beta chains share one sample of origin, sequenced in a study of regulatory T cells in long-lasting Graves disease (dated by TCRdb to the early 2020s). The library was made by multiplex PCR. TCRdb lists the instrument as Illumina HiSeq 4000. iRepertoire HTBI primers and Arm-PCR amplification of CDR3 regions were used to construct TCR beta libraries. TCRdb reprocessing: public reads trimmed at Q25 with fastp, clones called with MiXCR, in-frame beta chains kept. Rows with one shared CDR3 protein collapse into an entry with the most common genes and DNA. The sample contains roughly 420,000 distinct CDR3 sequences, 15% to 18% of them found a single time. Roughly 20% of the sample is taken by the ten largest. This specimen's time point label, interpreted: newly diagnosed GD, antithyroid drugs for less than 3 months. For both TCR sequencing and RNA sequencing, RNA was extracted from PBMCs in TRIzol.

Sequencing used peripheral blood mononuclear cells (PBMCs), obtained at new diagnosis, from a patient treated with antithyroid drugs. These receptors came from a female donor with Graves disease.

This clonotype was counted at least ten times. This chain joins TRBV27 and TRBJ1-5; TRBD1 is a possible D gene (5 bases). Trimming removed 5 bases from V and 4 bases from J, with 15 bases in between. This CDR3 is built from 15 residues. Germline CDR1 is MNHEY and CDR2 is SMNVEV (reference sequence). The CDR3 spells CASSDSARLNQPQHF. CDR3 coding DNA: TGTGCCAGCAGTGACAGCGCTAGGCTTAATCAGCCCCAGCATTTT.

This clonotype was observed at least ten times. An end of the junction does not agree with germline; a read error may underlie this. The rearrangement uses TRBV11-2 and TRBJ2-7; 7 bases line up with TRBD2. The CDR3 has 16 amino acids. Germline V gene lookup returns CDR1 SGHAT and CDR2 FQNNGV. CDR3 sequence reads: CASSIDPGGGRRSQYF. CDR3 DNA: TGTGCCAGCAGCATAGATCCGGGCGGGGGAAGACGATCGCAGTACTTC.

This clonotype came up many times. The J gene is TRBJ1-2, the V gene TRBV27; D not certain. This CDR3 has 11 amino acids. CDR1 MNHEY and CDR2 SMNVEV come from the germline V gene (reference sequence). V shed 8 bases and J shed 5 bases, with 9 bases lying between them. The CDR3 DNA reads as TGTGCCAGCCCTTCGGGTTATGGCTACACCTTC. It yields the protein CASPSGYGYTF.

V usage is TRBV9 and J usage is TRBJ2-7; D gene ambiguous. CDR1 is SGDLS and CDR2 is YYNGEE in the germline V gene. V lost 0 bases to trimming and J lost 2 bases, with 9 bases between them. The length of the CDR3 is 14 residues. Here the CDR3 DNA reads TGTGCCAGCAGCGTAGATCTGGGCGCCTACGAGCAGTACTTC. The encoded protein is CASSVDLGAYEQYF.

This clonotype was seen ten or more times. The rearrangement uses TRBV7-3 and TRBJ1-1; D remains ambiguous. CDR3 size: 13 residues. V dropped 7 bases and J dropped 0 bases, with 9 bases sitting between them. Per germline, CDR1 SGHTA and CDR2 FQGTGA. Written as DNA, the CDR3 is TGTGCCAGCAAGGCACAAGTGAACACTGAAGCTTTCTTT. It yields the protein CASKAQVNTEAFF.

On this clonotype: The junction differs from germline at one of its ends, possibly a read error. The V and J genes are TRBV27 and TRBJ2-3, with 7 bases aligning to TRBD2. CDR1 and CDR2 (germline): MNHEY, SMNVEV (reference sequence). The CDR3 spans 16 residues. The CDR3 coding sequence is TGTGCCAGCAGTCTATCTGGGGGAGGGCCCTTAGATACGCAGTATTTT. Translation gives CASSLSGGGPLDTQYF.

The sample holds many counts of this clonotype. The V and J genes are TRBV5-1 and TRBJ2-2; D possibly corresponds to TRBD1 (6 bases). The CDR3 has 14 residues. V shed 4 bases and J shed 6 bases, with 13 bases lying between them. The germline V gene has CDR1 SGHRS and CDR2 YFSETQ. The CDR3 loop is CASSAIQGSGELFF. CDR3 nucleotides: TGCGCCAGCAGCGCGATACAGGGATCCGGGGAGCTGTTTTTT.

The table lists this clonotype with many counts. The J gene is TRBJ1-5, the V gene TRBV12-3 or TRBV12-4; D unresolved. Trimming took 5 bases from V and 9 from J, leaving 17 bases between them. The CDR3 extends over 14 amino acids. CDR3 in amino acids: CASSPPLKGGPQHF. As DNA, the CDR3 is TGTGCCAGCAGTCCGCCCCTTAAAGGCGGGCCCCAGCATTTT.

Ten or more counts support this clonotype. The J gene is TRBJ1-1, the V gene TRBV4-1, with unresolved D. V was shortened by 1 base and J by 3 bases, with 12 bases between the two germline ends. The CDR3 has 15 amino acids. The germline V gene encodes CDR1 MGHRA and CDR2 YSYEKL. In DNA form, the CDR3 reads TGCGCCAGCAGCCAAGTACGGGGTCGGGACACTGAAGCTTTCTTT. Translating gives CASSQVRGRDTEAFF.

This sequence joins TRBV27 and TRBJ2-5; D gene ambiguous. Looked up from germline, CDR1 is MNHEY and CDR2 is SMNVEV (reference sequence). Trimming removed 6 bases from V and 5 bases from J, with 13 bases in between. CDR3 length: 13 amino acids. In DNA, the CDR3 is TGTGCCAGCAGACCAGATAATGGGGAGACCCAGTACTTC. As protein: CASRPDNGETQYF.

Many counts were recorded for this clonotype. CDR3 sequence reads: CASRENPGLSSYNEQFF. The CDR3 bases are TGTGCCAGCAGAGAAAATCCAGGACTCAGCTCCTACAATGAGCAGTTCTTC. J is TRBJ2-1 and V is TRBV2; possibly TRBD2 for D (5 bases). The germline gives CDR1 SNHLY, CDR2 FYNNEI. V was shortened by 6 bases and J by 0 bases, with 18 bases between the two germline ends. The CDR3 spans 17 residues.

This clonotype was counted only a few times. The V and J genes are TRBV4-1 and TRBJ1-4; 7 nucleotides agree with TRBD1. Looked up from germline, CDR1 is MGHRA and CDR2 is YSYEKL. The CDR3 length is 17 residues. The J segment lost 5 bases and the V segment lost 0 bases, leaving 9 bases of the junction unmatched. The CDR3 DNA sequence: TGCGCCAGCAGCCAAGAAGTGCGGACAGGTGGAAATGAAAAACTGTTTTTT. Its translation: CASSQEVRTGGNEKLFF.

This clonotype was detected ten times or more. CDR3 sequence: CSVVRPRDFITPYSSYNEQFF. CDR3 coding DNA: TGCAGCGTTGTGCGCCCCCGGGACTTCATAACCCCGTATAGCTCCTACAATGAGCAGTTCTTC. J is TRBJ2-1 and V is TRBV29-1; D may be TRBD2 (6 bases). Per the germline V gene, CDR1 is SQVTM and CDR2 is ANQGSEA. The CDR3 covers 21 residues. Trimming removed 4 bases from V and 0 bases from J, with 31 bases in between.

This clonotype showed up many times. This chain joins TRBV7-7 and TRBJ1-5; D is unclear. Germline V CDR1 and CDR2: SSHAT, FNYEAQ (reference sequence). Trimming stripped 6 bases from V and 4 bases from J, with 10 bases between. The CDR3 length is 13 residues. CDR3 sequence reads: CASRRPLNQPQHF. CDR3 nucleotides: TGTGCCAGCAGACGACCCCTGAATCAGCCCCAGCATTTT. The variable domain in full, with the rest retrieved from reference TRBV7-7 and TRBJ1-5, is GAGVSQSPRYKVTKRGQDVTLRCDPISSHATLYWYQQALGQGPEFLTYFNYEAQPDKSGLPSDRFSAERPEGSISTLTIQRTEQRDSAMYRCASRRPLNQPQHFGDGTRLSIL.

A few counts support this clonotype. This chain uses TRBV6-5 with TRBJ1-5, with D unresolved. The germline gives CDR1 MNHEY, CDR2 SVGAGI. This CDR3 is built from 13 residues. Trimming left V 2 bases short and J 7 bases short, with 9 bases between. This CDR3 is CASSYGRNQPQHF. CDR3 nucleotide sequence: TGTGCCAGCAGTTACGGCAGGAACCAGCCCCAGCATTTT.

The sample holds many counts of this clonotype. This chain links TRBV3-1 with TRBJ1-3; 8 bases are a match to TRBD1. With V trimmed by 4 bases and J by 2 bases, 10 bases remained unmatched. CDR1 is LGHDT and CDR2 is YNNKEL in the germline V gene (reference sequence). The CDR3 contains 17 residues. CDR3 protein: CASSRGARTGTGNTIYF. The CDR3 DNA sequence: TGTGCCAGCAGCCGGGGGGCCCGGACAGGGACTGGAAACACCATATATTTT. Complete variable domain (other parts from reference TRBV3-1 and TRBJ1-3): DTAVSQTPKYLVTQMGNDKSIKCEQNLGHDTMYWYKQDSKKFLKIMFSYNNKELIINETVPNRFSPKSPDKAHLNLHINSLELGDSAVYFCASSRGARTGTGNTIYFGEGSWLTVV.

This clonotype has a count of ten or more. This chain uses TRBV2 with TRBJ1-5; tentatively, D is TRBD1 (5 bases). Germline V gene data show CDR1 as SNHLY and CDR2 as FYNNEI. V was shortened by 2 bases and J by 2 bases, with 13 bases between the two germline ends. This CDR3 is 16 amino acids long. The CDR3 reads CASSERRGVGNQPQHF. DNA for the CDR3: TGTGCCAGCAGTGAACGGAGGGGCGTGGGCAATCAGCCCCAGCATTTT.

Comments on this clonotype: This may arise from a read error, as a much more abundant clone is one base away. J is TRBJ2-1 and V is TRBV7-2; 14 nucleotides match TRBD2. Germline V gene sequence: CDR1 SGHTA, CDR2 FQGNSA. The CDR3 loop spans 19 amino acids. This chain's CDR3 is CACSSLSGTSGGPYNEQFF. In DNA, the CDR3 is TGTGCCTGCAGCTCGCTCTCCGGGACTAGCGGGGGCCCGTACAATGAGCAGTTCTTC.

Note on this clonotype: A much larger clone sits a single nucleotide away, making a read error possible. V gene TRBV27 combines with J gene TRBJ1-1, with 7 bases lining up with TRBD1. The CDR3 is made up of 16 amino acids. Germline V gene lookup returns CDR1 MNHEY and CDR2 SMNVEV (reference sequence). CDR3 DNA sequence: TGTGCCGGCAGTTCATCCCACAGGGGCATGAACACTGAAGCTTTCTTT. This encodes CAGSSSHRGMNTEAFF.

This rearrangement joins TRBV12-3 or TRBV12-4 to TRBJ2-7, with 8 positions matching TRBD1. After removal of 5 bases from V and 4 bases from J, the junction contained 16 bases not matched to a gene. This CDR3 is built from 17 residues. The CDR3 sequence: CASSRIGTGPSGYEQYF. The CDR3 DNA is TGTGCCAGCAGTCGAATCGGGACAGGACCTTCAGGGTACGAGCAGTACTTC.

This clonotype was detected many times. The rearrangement links TRBV7-2 to TRBJ1-3; TRBD1 might be the D (6 bases). Per the germline V gene, CDR1 is SGHTA and CDR2 is FQGNSA. The V end lost 5 bases, the J end lost 4 bases, and 15 bases lay between the germline ends. This CDR3 comprises 15 residues. The CDR3 is CASSPRGSAGNTIYF. The CDR3 bases are TGTGCCAGCAGCCCCAGGGGTAGTGCGGGAAACACCATATATTTT.

In its sample, this clonotype was seen many times. This sequence joins TRBV6-1 and TRBJ1-5; D is possibly TRBD1 (5 bases). CDR3 size: 16 residues. With 5 bases removed from V and 0 bases from J, the gap between germline ends came to 14 bases. Germline values: CDR1 MNHNS, CDR2 SASEGT. CDR3 in DNA: TGTGCCAGCAGTAGGGAAGACAGATATAGCAATCAGCCCCAGCATTTT. This gives the protein CASSREDRYSNQPQHF.

This clonotype was recorded many times. The CDR3 DNA reads as TGTGCCAGCAGCGGCCGAACAGGGGGCGAGGTAGCTTTCTTT. It translates to CASSGRTGGEVAFF. The V and J genes are TRBV3-1 and TRBJ1-1; TRBD1 agrees at 9 bases. The junction had 11 bases not matched to a gene; V was cut back by 5 bases and J by 10 bases. The V gene's germline CDR1 is LGHDT and CDR2 YNNKEL (reference sequence). The CDR3 has 14 amino acids.

This clonotype has at least ten counts. This sequence joins TRBV3-1 and TRBJ2-5; perhaps D is TRBD1 or TRBD2 (5 bases each). Trimming stripped 4 bases from V and 2 bases from J, with 14 bases between. This CDR3 has 15 residues. Germline lookup yields CDR1 LGHDT and CDR2 YNNKEL (reference sequence). The CDR3 protein is CASSPGGVSQETQYF. Here the CDR3 DNA reads TGTGCCAGCAGCCCTGGGGGAGTCTCGCAAGAGACCCAGTACTTC.

This clonotype was seen repeatedly, ten times or more. This chain joins TRBV20-1 and TRBJ1-1; 9 bases map to TRBD1. Per the germline V gene, CDR1 is DFQATT and CDR2 is SNEGSKA (reference sequence). V lost 3 bases, J lost 1 base, and 6 bases stayed unmatched. CDR3 length: 15 residues. The CDR3 DNA reads as TGCAGTGCTAGGTCTCCGGGACAGGGGAACACTGAAGCTTTCTTT. Its translation is CSARSPGQGNTEAFF.

This clonotype was counted many times. The chain joins TRBV9 to TRBJ2-2; TRBD1 might be the D (7 bases). CDR1 SGDLS and CDR2 YYNGEE come from the germline V gene. The CDR3 totals 19 residues. Trimming removed 6 bases at V and 5 bases at J, with 29 bases between. The CDR3 region has the DNA TGTGCCAGCACTTCAGGAGGGGGCGGGGACCCATCGGGAACCGGGGAGCTGTTTTTT. Its protein is CASTSGGGGDPSGTGELFF.

Many counts were recorded for this clonotype. The V call is TRBV9, the J call TRBJ2-7; D uncertain. CDR1 SGDLS and CDR2 YYNGEE come from the germline V gene. V dropped 0 bases and J dropped 10 bases, with 11 bases sitting between them. The CDR3 consists of 12 residues. The CDR3 sequence: CASSVAQGPQYF. CDR3 nucleotide sequence: TGTGCCAGCAGCGTAGCTCAAGGTCCCCAGTACTTC.

The table lists this clonotype with many counts. V usage is TRBV7-9 and J usage is TRBJ2-7; possibly TRBD1 or TRBD2 for D (5 bases each). The CDR3 runs 14 residues. CDR1 SEHNR and CDR2 FQNEAQ come from the germline V gene (reference sequence). Trimming took off 1 base at V and 6 bases at J, with 13 bases between the two ends. CDR3 DNA sequence: TGTGCCAGCAGCTTAGTCGGGGCCCTGCCCGAGCAGTACTTC. Translated, it gives CASSLVGALPEQYF.

This clonotype was seen a handful of times. The chain joins TRBV19 to TRBJ2-1; 8 bases map to TRBD1. With V trimmed by 8 bases and J by 6 bases, 6 bases remained unmatched. The CDR3 has 13 amino acids. In germline, CDR1 is LNHDA, CDR2 SQIVND (reference sequence). The CDR3 sequence is CASGQGRGNEQFF. The CDR3 DNA is TGTGCCAGTGGACAGGGCCGGGGCAATGAGCAGTTCTTC.

This clonotype was observed many times. The genes are TRBV6-1 and TRBJ1-1, with D hard to call. Germline values: CDR1 MNHNS, CDR2 SASEGT. Trimming stripped 9 bases from V and 1 base from J, with 15 bases between. The CDR3 loop spans 14 amino acids. This CDR3 is CASTPQGENTEAFF. The CDR3 coding sequence is TGTGCCAGTACTCCACAAGGCGAGAACACTGAAGCTTTCTTT.

This clonotype has a count of ten or more. The V call is TRBV2, the J call TRBJ2-1; TRBD2 might be the D (7 bases). V lost 8 bases and J lost 8, with 19 bases in between. Germline V CDR1 and CDR2: SNHLY, FYNNEI. The CDR3 runs to 14 residues. CDR3 residues: CASSGGGRGYEQFF. In DNA form, the CDR3 reads TGTGCCAGCTCGGGAGGAGGCAGGGGATATGAGCAGTTCTTC. The full variable domain, in which reference TRBV2 and TRBJ2-1 provide the parts outside the CDR3, is EPEVTQTPSHQVTQMGQEVILRCVPISNHLYFYWYRQILGQKVEFLVSFYNNEISEKSEIFDDQFSVERPDGSNFTLKIRSTKLEDSAMYFCASSGGGRGYEQFFGPGTRLTVL.

In its sample, this clonotype was seen many times. V usage is TRBV6-1 and J usage is TRBJ2-5; unclear D gene. Germline CDR1 is MNHNS and CDR2 is SASEGT. The CDR3 is made up of 13 amino acids. With 1 base removed from V and 4 bases from J, the gap between germline ends came to 7 bases. The CDR3 region is CASSEDRGETQYF. In nucleotides, the CDR3 is TGTGCCAGCAGTGAAGACAGAGGAGAGACCCAGTACTTC.